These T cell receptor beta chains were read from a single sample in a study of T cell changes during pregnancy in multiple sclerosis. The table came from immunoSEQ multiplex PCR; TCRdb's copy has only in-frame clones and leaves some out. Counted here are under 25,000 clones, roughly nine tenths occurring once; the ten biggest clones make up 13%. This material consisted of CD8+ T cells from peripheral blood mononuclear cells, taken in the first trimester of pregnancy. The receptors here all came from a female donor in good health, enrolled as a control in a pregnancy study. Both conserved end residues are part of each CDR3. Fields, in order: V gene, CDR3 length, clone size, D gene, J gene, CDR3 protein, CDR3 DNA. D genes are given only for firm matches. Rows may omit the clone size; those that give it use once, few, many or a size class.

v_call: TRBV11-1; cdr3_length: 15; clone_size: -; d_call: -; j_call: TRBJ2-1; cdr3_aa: CASSPWGGGYNEQFF; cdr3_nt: TGTGCCAGCAGCCCCTGGGGAGGCGGCTACAATGAGCAGTTCTTC
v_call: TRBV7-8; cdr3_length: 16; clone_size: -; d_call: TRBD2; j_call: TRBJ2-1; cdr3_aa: CASSLLGGGGFYEQFF; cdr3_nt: TGTGCCAGCAGCTTACTTGGTGGGGGGGGATTTTATGAGCAGTTCTTC
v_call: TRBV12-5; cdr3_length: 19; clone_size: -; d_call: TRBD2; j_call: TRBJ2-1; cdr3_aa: CASVMDAAGVPSSYNEQFF; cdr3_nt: TGTGCTAGTGTAATGGACGCGGCGGGGGTACCTAGCTCCTACAATGAGCAGTTCTTC
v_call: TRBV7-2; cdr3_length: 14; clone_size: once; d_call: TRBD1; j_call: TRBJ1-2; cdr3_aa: CASSLGTGNYGYTF; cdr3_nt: TGTGCCAGCAGCTTGGGGACAGGGAACTATGGCTACACCTTC
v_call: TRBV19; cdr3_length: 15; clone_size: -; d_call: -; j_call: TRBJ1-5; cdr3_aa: CARYVKRGCNQPQHF; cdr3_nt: TGTGCCAGGTATGTTAAAAGGGGGTGCAATCAGCCCCAGCATTTT
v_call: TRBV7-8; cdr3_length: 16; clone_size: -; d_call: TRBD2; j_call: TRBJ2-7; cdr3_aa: CASSPFGTNPFYEQYF; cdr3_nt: TGTGCCAGCAGCCCGTTTGGGACTAACCCTTTCTACGAGCAGTACTTC
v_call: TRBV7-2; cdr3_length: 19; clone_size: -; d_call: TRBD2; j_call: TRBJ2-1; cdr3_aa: CASRVAVGLAAGVSNEQFF; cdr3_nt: TGTGCCAGCAGGGTAGCGGTCGGGCTAGCGGCCGGGGTCTCAAATGAGCAGTTCTTC
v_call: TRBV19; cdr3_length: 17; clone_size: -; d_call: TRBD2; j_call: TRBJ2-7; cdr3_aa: CASSIIMASGRVNEQYF; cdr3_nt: TGTGCCAGTAGTATAATCATGGCTAGCGGGAGGGTGAACGAGCAGTACTTC
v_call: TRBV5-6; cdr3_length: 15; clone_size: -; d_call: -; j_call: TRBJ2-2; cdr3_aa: CASSDTGFGTGELFF; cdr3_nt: TGTGCCAGCAGCGATACAGGGTTCGGGACCGGGGAGCTGTTTTTT
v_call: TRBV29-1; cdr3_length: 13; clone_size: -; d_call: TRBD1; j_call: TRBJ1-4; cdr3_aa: CSVESGQGGKLFF; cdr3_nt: TGCAGCGTTGAGTCCGGACAGGGGGGAAAACTGTTTTTT
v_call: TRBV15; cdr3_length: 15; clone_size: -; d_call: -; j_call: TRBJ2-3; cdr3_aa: CATSRDLSGTDTQYF; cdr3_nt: TGTGCCACCAGCAGAGATCTTAGCGGCACAGATACGCAGTATTTT
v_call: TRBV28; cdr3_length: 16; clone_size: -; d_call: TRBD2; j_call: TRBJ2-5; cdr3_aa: CASSLRLAGGRETQYF; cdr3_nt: TGTGCCAGCAGTTTACGACTAGCGGGGGGGAGAGAGACCCAGTACTTC
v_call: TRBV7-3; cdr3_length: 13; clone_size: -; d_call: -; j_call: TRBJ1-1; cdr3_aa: CASSYYSNTEAFF; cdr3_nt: TGTGCCAGCAGCTACTACTCGAACACTGAAGCTTTCTTT
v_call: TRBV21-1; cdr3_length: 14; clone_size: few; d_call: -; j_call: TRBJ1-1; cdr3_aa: CASSRGDRDTEAFF; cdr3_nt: TGTGCCAGCAGCAGGGGGGATCGGGACACTGAAGCTTTCTTT
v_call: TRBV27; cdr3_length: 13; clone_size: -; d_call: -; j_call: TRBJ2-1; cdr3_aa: CASSLGRHNEQFF; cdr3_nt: TGTGCCAGCAGTTTAGGCCGCCACAATGAGCAGTTCTTC
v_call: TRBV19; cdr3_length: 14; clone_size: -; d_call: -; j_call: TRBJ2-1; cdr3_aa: CASSFLASRGEQFF; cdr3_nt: TGTGCCAGTAGTTTTTTGGCTAGCCGGGGTGAGCAGTTCTTC
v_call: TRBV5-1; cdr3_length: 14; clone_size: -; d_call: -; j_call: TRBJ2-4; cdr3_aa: CASRQGEAKNIQYF; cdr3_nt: TGCGCCAGCAGACAGGGAGAAGCCAAAAACATTCAGTACTTC
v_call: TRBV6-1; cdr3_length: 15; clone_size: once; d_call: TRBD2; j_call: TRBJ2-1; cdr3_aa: CASSGTSGGYDEQFF; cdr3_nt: TGTGCCAGCAGTGGAACTAGCGGGGGATACGATGAGCAGTTCTTC
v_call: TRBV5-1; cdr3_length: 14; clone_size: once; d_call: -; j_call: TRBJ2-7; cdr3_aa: CASSLRASNYEQYF; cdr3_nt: TGCGCCAGCAGCTTGAGAGCGAGCAACTACGAGCAGTACTTC
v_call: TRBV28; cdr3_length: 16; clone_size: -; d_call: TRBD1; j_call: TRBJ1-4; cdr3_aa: CASSLDRVATNEKLFF; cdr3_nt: TGTGCCAGCAGTTTAGACAGGGTCGCAACTAATGAAAAACTGTTTTTT
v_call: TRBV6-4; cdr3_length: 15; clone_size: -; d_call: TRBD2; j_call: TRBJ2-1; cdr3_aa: CASSDGEGSYNEQFF; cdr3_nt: TGTGCCAGCAGTGACGGGGAGGGTTCCTACAATGAGCAGTTCTTC
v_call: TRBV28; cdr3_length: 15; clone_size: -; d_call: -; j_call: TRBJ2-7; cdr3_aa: CASSPGGGTVYEQYF; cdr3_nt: TGTGCCAGCAGTCCGGGAGGGGGGACAGTCTACGAGCAGTACTTC
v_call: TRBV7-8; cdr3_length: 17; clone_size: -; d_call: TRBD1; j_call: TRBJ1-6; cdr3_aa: CASSLLTGRTENSPLHF; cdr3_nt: TGTGCCAGCAGCCTCTTGACAGGGCGGACAGAGAATTCACCCCTCCACTTT
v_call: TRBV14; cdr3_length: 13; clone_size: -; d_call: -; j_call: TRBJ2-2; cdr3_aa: CASSQVYVGELFF; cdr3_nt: TGTGCCAGCAGCCAAGTCTACGTCGGGGAGCTGTTTTTT
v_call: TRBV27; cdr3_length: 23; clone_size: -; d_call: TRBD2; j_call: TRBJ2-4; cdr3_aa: CASSFAGQAGTSGRILAKNIQYF; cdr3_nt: TGTGCCAGCAGTTTCGCAGGACAGGCAGGGACTAGCGGGAGGATTCTAGCCAAAAACATTCAGTACTTC
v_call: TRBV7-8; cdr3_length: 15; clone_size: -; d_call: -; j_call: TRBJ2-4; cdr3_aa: CASSLGQGTKNIQCF; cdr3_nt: TGTGCCAGCAGCTTAGGTCAGGGAACCAAAAACATTCAGTGCTTC
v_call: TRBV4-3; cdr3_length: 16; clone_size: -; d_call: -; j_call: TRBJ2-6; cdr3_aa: CASSQTTGTGANVLTF; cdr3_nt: TGCGCCAGCAGCCAAACAACAGGGACTGGGGCCAACGTCCTGACTTTC
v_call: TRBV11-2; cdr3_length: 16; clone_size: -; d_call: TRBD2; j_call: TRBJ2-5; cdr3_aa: CASSQPTSGVSETQYF; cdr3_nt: TGTGCCAGCAGCCAACCAACTAGCGGGGTTTCAGAGACCCAGTACTTC
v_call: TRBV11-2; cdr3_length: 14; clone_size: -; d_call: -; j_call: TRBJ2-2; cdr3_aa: CASSLGRNTGELFF; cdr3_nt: TGTGCCAGCAGCTTAGGCAGGAACACCGGGGAGCTGTTTTTT
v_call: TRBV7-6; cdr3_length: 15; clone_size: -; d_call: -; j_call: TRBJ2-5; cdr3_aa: CASSGERALGETQYF; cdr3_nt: TGTGCCAGCAGCGGCGAGCGGGCCCTGGGGGAGACCCAGTACTTC
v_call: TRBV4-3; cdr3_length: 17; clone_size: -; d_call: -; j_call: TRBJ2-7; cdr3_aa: CASSQDLPDRSSYEQYF; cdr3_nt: TGCGCCAGCAGCCAAGATTTGCCAGATCGGAGCTCCTACGAGCAGTACTTC
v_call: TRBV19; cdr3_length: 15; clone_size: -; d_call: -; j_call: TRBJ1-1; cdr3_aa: CASSIVGEVNTEAFF; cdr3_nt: TGTGCCAGTAGTATAGTCGGGGAGGTGAACACTGAAGCTTTCTTT
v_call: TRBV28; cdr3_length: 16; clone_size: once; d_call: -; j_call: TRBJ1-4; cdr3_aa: CASSSIGTTGYEKLFF; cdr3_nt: TGTGCCAGCAGTTCAATCGGGACTACGGGATATGAAAAACTGTTTTTT
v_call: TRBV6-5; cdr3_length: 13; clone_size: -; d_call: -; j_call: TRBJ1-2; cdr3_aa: CASSYQRGSGYTF; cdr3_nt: TGTGCCAGCAGTTACCAGAGAGGGTCTGGCTACACCTTC
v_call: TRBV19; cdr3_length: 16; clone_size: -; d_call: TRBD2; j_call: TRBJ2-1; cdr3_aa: CASSIWGTSGRYEQFF; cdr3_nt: TGTGCCAGTAGTATATGGGGGACTAGCGGGAGATATGAGCAGTTCTTC
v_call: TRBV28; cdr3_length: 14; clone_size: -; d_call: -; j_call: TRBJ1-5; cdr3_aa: CASSLAVSNQPQHF; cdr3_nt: TGTGCCAGCAGTTTGGCAGTCAGCAATCAGCCCCAGCATTTT
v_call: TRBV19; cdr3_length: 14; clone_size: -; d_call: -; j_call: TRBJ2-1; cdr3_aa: CASWGGHPYNEQFF; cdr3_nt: TGTGCCAGTTGGGGGGGGCACCCCTACAATGAGCAGTTCTTC
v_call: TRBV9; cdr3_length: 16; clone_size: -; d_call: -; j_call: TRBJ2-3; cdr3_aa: CASSVVEDSSTDTQYF; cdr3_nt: TGTGCCAGCAGCGTAGTGGAGGATAGCTCCACAGATACGCAGTATTTT
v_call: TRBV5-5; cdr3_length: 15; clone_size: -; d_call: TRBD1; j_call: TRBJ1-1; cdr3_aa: CASSLRQGLNTEAFF; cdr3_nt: TGTGCCAGCAGCTTGAGACAGGGATTAAACACTGAAGCTTTCTTT
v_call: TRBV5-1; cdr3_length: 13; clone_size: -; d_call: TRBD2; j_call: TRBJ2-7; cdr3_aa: CASRGEGIYEQYF; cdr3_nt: TGCGCCAGCCGCGGGGAGGGGATCTACGAGCAGTACTTC
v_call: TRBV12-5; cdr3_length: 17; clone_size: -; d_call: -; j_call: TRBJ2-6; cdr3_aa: CASGLTAGQSRANVLTF; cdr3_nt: TGTGCTAGTGGTCTAACCGCAGGACAAAGTCGGGCCAACGTCCTGACTTTC
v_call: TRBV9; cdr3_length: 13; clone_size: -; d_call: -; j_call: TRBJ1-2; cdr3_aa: CASSVSQGYGYTF; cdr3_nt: TGTGCCAGCAGCGTAAGCCAGGGGTATGGCTACACCTTC